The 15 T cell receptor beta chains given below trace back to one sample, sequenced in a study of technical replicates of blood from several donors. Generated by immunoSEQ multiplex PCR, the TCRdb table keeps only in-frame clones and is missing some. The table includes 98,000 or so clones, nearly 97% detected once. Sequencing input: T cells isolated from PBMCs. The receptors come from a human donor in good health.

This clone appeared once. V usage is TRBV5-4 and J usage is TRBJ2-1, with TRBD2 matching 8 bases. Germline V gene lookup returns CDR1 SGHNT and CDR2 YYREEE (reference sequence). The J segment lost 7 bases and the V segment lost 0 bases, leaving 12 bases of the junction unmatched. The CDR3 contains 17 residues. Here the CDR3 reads CASSLGAGGLRGNEQFF. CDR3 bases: TGTGCCAGCAGCTTGGGGGCGGGGGGCCTCCGGGGAAATGAGCAGTTCTTC.

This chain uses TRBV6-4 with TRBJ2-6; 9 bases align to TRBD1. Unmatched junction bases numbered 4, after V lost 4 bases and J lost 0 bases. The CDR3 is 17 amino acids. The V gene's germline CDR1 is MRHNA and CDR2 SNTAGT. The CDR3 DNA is TGTGCCAGCAGTGGGGACAGGGAGAGCTCTGGGGCCAACGTCCTGACTTTC. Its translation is CASSGDRESSGANVLTF.

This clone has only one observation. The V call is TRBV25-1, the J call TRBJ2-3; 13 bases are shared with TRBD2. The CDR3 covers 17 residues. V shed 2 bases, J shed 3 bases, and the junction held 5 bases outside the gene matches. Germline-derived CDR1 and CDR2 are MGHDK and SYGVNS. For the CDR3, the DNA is TGTGCCAGCAGTGAAATTCAGGGACTAGCGGGAACAGATACGCAGTATTTT. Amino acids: CASSEIQGLAGTDTQYF.

The CDR3 reads CASSVAGRLESNEQFF. The CDR3, as DNA: TGTGCCAGCAGCGTGGCAGGGAGGTTGGAGTCCAATGAGCAGTTCTTC. The chain combines TRBV9 with TRBJ2-1; TRBD2 might be the D (6 bases). Trimming left V 2 bases short and J 6 bases short, with 18 bases between. The CDR3 is made up of 16 amino acids. Germline CDR1 SGDLS, CDR2 YYNGEE. Full variable domain (remainder filled in from reference TRBV9 and TRBJ2-1): DSGVTQTPKHLITATGQRVTLRCSPRSGDLSVYWYQQSLDQGLQFLIQYYNGEERAKGNILERFSAQQFPDLHSELNLSSLELGDSALYFCASSVAGRLESNEQFFGPGTRLTVL.

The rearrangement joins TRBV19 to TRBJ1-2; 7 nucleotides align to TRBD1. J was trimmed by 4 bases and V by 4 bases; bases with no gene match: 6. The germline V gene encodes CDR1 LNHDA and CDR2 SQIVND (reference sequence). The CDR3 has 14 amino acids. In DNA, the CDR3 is TGTGCCAGTAGTAACCCGGACAGGCTCTATGGCTACACCTTC. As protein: CASSNPDRLYGYTF.

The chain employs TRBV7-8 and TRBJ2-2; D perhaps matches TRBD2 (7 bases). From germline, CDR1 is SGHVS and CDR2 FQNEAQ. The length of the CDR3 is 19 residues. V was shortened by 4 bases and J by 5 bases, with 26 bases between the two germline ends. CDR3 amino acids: CASSSTRTGGDRRTGELFF. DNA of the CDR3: TGTGCCAGCAGCTCCACCCGAACGGGGGGTGACAGGAGGACCGGGGAGCTGTTTTTT. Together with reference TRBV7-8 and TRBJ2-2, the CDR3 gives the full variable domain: GAGVSQSPRYKVAKRGQDVALRCDPISGHVSLFWYQQALGQGPEFLTYFQNEAQLDKSGLPSDRFFAERPEGSVSTLKIQRTQQEDSAVYLCASSSTRTGGDRRTGELFFGEGSRLTVL.

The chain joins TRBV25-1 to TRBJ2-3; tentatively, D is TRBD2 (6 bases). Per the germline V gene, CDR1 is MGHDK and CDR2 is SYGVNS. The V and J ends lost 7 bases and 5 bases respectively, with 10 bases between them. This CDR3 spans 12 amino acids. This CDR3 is CASKLREDTQYF. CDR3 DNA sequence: TGTGCCAGCAAACTGCGGGAAGATACGCAGTATTTT.

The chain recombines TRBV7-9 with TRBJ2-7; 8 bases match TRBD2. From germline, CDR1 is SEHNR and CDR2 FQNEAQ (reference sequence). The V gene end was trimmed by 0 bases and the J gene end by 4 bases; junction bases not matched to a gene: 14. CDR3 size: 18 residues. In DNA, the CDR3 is TGTGCCAGCAGCTTAGCACTAGCGGACCCCTCGGGCGAGTACGAGCAGTACTTC. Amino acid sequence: CASSLALADPSGEYEQYF. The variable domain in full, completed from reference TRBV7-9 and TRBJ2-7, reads DTGVSQNPRHKITKRGQNVTFRCDPISEHNRLYWYRQTLGQGPEFLTYFQNEAQLEKSRLLSDRFSAERPKGSFSTLEIQRTEQGDSAMYLCASSLALADPSGEYEQYFGPGTRLTVT.

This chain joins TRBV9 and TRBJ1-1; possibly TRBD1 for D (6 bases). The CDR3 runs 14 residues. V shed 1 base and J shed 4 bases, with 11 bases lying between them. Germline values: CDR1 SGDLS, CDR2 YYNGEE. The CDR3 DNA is TGTGCCAGCAGCGTAACAACAGGGTCCACTGAAGCTTTCTTT. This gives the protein CASSVTTGSTEAFF.

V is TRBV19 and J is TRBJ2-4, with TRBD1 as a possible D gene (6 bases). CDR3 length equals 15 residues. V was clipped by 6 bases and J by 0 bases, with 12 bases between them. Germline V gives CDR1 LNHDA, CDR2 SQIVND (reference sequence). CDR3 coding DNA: TGTGCCAGTAGGGACAGCCGACTAGCCAAAAACATTCAGTACTTC. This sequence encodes CASRDSRLAKNIQYF. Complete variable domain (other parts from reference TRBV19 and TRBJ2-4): DGGITQSPKYLFRKEGQNVTLSCEQNLNHDAMYWYRQDPGQGLRLIYYSQIVNDFQKGDIAEGYSVSREKKESFPLTVTSAQKNPTAFYLCASRDSRLAKNIQYFGAGTRLSVL.

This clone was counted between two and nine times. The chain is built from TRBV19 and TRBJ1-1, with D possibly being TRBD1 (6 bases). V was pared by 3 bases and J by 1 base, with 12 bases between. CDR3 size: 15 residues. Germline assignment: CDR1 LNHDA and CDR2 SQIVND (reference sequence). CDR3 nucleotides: TGTGCCAGTAGTATTATCGGGACAAGGAACACTGAAGCTTTCTTT. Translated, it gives CASSIIGTRNTEAFF.

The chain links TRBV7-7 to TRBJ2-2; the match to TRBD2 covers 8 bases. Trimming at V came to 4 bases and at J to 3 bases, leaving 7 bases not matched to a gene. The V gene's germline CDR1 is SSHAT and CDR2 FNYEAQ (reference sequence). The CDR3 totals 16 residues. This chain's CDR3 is CASSSNSGTHTGELFF. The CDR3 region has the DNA TGTGCCAGCAGCTCAAATAGCGGGACCCACACCGGGGAGCTGTTTTTT. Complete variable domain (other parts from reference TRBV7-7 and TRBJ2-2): GAGVSQSPRYKVTKRGQDVTLRCDPISSHATLYWYQQALGQGPEFLTYFNYEAQPDKSGLPSDRFSAERPEGSISTLTIQRTEQRDSAMYRCASSSNSGTHTGELFFGEGSRLTVL.

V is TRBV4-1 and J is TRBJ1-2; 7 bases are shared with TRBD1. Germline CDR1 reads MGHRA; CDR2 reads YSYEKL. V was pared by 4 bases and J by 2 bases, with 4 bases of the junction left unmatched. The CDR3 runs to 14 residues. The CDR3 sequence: CASSRQGDNYGYTF. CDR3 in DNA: TGCGCCAGCAGCCGCCAGGGGGACAACTATGGCTACACCTTC.

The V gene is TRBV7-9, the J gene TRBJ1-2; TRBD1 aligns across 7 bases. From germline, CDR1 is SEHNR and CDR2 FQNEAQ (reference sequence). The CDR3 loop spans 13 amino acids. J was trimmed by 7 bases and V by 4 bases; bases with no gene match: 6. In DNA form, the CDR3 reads TGTGCCAGCAGCTCTCAAGACAGGGCTGGCTACACCTTC. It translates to CASSSQDRAGYTF.

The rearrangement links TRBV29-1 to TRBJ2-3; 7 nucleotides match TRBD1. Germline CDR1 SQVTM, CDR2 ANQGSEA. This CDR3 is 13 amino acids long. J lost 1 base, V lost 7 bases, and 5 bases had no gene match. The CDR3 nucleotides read TGCAGCGGTCGACAGGGCGGCACAGATACGCAGTATTTT. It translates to CSGRQGGTDTQYF.